The present entry profiles one T cell receptor beta chain with its context. The source of the sample is a study of blood T cell repertoires in COVID-19. The CDR3 length is 14 residues. Germline V gene sequence: CDR1 WSHSY, CDR2 SAAADI. Germline trimming cut 4 bases from V and 4 bases from J; bases unmatched to any gene: 4. Profiled with immunoSEQ multiplex PCR; TCRdb holds only in-frame clones, not every one. The sample comprises 340,000 or so clones, around nine tenths of which are singletons, and 1% rests with the top ten. This clonotype originated in a man aged 50-60 years with active or convalescent COVID-19. The chain employs TRBV10-2 and TRBJ2-7; 10 positions agree with TRBD1. Input material: peripheral blood. This chain's CDR3 is CASSGTGGGYEQYF. The CDR3 coding sequence is TGCGCCAGCAGTGGGACAGGGGGAGGGTACGAGCAGTACTTC.